One and the same sample provided the 21 T cell receptor beta chains below, sequenced in a study of regulatory T cells in long-lasting Graves disease. As to time point: newly diagnosed GD, antithyroid drugs for less than 3 months. PBMCs were the source of the RNA used for TCR sequencing. Building of the TCR beta libraries involved iRepertoire HTBI primers and Arm-PCR of CDR3 regions. TCRdb re-derived calls from the multiplex PCR reads in MiXCR, one entry per CDR3 protein. The repertoire holds a few hundred thousand distinct CDR3 sequences, with 10% to 15% as singletons. This sample was also put to use in a study of T cells in Graves' hyperthyroidism and ophthalmopathy.

This sample comprised peripheral blood mononuclear cells (PBMCs), obtained at new diagnosis, from a patient treated with antithyroid drugs. The receptors come from a woman aged 18-35 years with Graves disease.

This clonotype was detected many times. CDR3 region: CASLSTDTQYF. The CDR3 nucleotides are TGTGCCAGCCTAAGCACAGATACGCAGTATTTT. The chain recombines TRBV28 with TRBJ2-3, with D hard to call. CDR3 size: 11 residues. V was trimmed by 8 bases and J by 0 bases, leaving 3 bases between them. Looked up from germline, CDR1 is MDHEN and CDR2 is SYDVKM.

This clonotype has a count of ten or more. The chain links TRBV5-1 to TRBJ1-2; 11 bases align to TRBD1. V dropped 6 bases and J dropped 7; count of bases not matched to a gene: 8. Germline values: CDR1 SGHRS, CDR2 YFSETQ. This CDR3 region has 14 residues. CDR3 sequence (DNA): TGCGCCAGCAAATATCCCGGGACAGGGGGTGGCTACACCTTC. Its translation is CASKYPGTGGGYTF.

The table lists this clonotype with many counts. The V call is TRBV7-2, the J call TRBJ1-4; no clear D. The germline CDR1 and CDR2 sequences are SGHTA and FQGNSA. The V end was cut by 5 bases, the J end by 11 bases, with 24 bases between. This CDR3 has 16 residues. The CDR3 coding sequence is TGTGCCAGCAGCGCCGACGGGCCCGTATCCCTAGGCAAACTGTTTTTT. Residues: CASSADGPVSLGKLFF.

The chain links TRBV11-2 to TRBJ2-1; D gene unclear. Between the trimmed V and J ends, which lost 1 base and 12 bases, there was a span of 13 bases. The CDR3 runs 13 residues. Germline V gene sequence: CDR1 SGHAT, CDR2 FQNNGV. Written as DNA, the CDR3 is TGTGCCAGCAGCTTAGGGGGTTGGGATGCGCAGTTCTTC. Translating it yields CASSLGGWDAQFF.

This clonotype was counted many times. The gene calls are TRBV20-1 and TRBJ2-5; D call uncertain. This CDR3 spans 16 amino acids. Germline values: CDR1 DFQATT, CDR2 SNEGSKA (reference sequence). Trimming pared 1 base from V and 4 bases from J, leaving 19 bases between. The CDR3 protein is CSARVRVSRVGETQYF. The DNA for the CDR3 is TGCAGTGCTAGAGTTCGCGTTTCCCGGGTGGGAGAGACCCAGTACTTC.

This clonotype was detected many times. This chain uses TRBV5-5 with TRBJ2-7; 8 bases are shared with TRBD1. This CDR3 has 16 amino acids. CDR1 is SGHKS, CDR2 YYEKEE, per germline (reference sequence). J was trimmed by 0 bases and V by 4 bases; bases with no gene match: 9. The CDR3 DNA reads TGTGCCAGCAGCCCTCGGGACAGGCCTAGCTCCTACGAGCAGTACGTC. This codes for CASSPRDRPSSYEQYV.

The chain joins TRBV3-1 to TRBJ2-1; 9 bases fit TRBD1. The CDR3 contains 15 residues. V lost 0 bases to trimming and J lost 7 bases; unmatched junction nucleotides: 4. Per germline, CDR1 LGHDT and CDR2 YNNKEL (reference sequence). The DNA of the CDR3 is TGTGCCAGCAGCCAAGATTTGACAGGGGGGAATGAGCAGTTCTTC. Translation gives CASSQDLTGGNEQFF.

This clonotype was seen at least ten times. The rearrangement uses TRBV7-2 and TRBJ1-2, with D hard to call. Germline-derived CDR1 and CDR2 are SGHTA and FQGNSA. CDR3 length: 15 residues. With 1 base removed from V and 4 bases from J, the gap between germline ends came to 13 bases. The CDR3 loop reads CASSLERPGRYGYTF. In DNA form, the CDR3 reads TGTGCCAGCAGCTTAGAGAGGCCCGGGCGCTATGGCTACACCTTC.

This clonotype has at least ten counts. The chain recombines TRBV7-9 with TRBJ2-7; D ambiguous. The V end was cut by 2 bases, the J end by 7 bases, with 15 bases between. The CDR3 runs 14 residues. CDR1 and CDR2 (germline): SEHNR, FQNEAQ (reference sequence). The CDR3 loop is CASSLLGRPDEQYV. CDR3 DNA sequence: TGTGCCAGCAGCTTATTGGGCAGACCGGATGAGCAGTACGTC.

In this sample, this clonotype turned up many times. J is TRBJ1-1 and V is TRBV20-1; 11 nucleotides line up with TRBD1. CDR1 is DFQATT, CDR2 SNEGSKA, per germline (reference sequence). The ends lost 5 bases at V and 0 bases at J; junction bases unmatched: 8. The CDR3 contains 16 residues. In DNA, the CDR3 is TGCAGTGCTGGAATGGACAGGGGGCTAATGAACACTGAAGCTTTCTTT. This codes for CSAGMDRGLMNTEAFF.

This clonotype was counted many times. This sequence joins TRBV27 and TRBJ2-1; D possibly corresponds to TRBD2 (6 bases). The CDR3 runs to 17 residues. The V gene lost 5 bases and the J gene lost 3 bases, with 20 bases spanning the gap. Per the germline V gene, CDR1 is MNHEY and CDR2 is SMNVEV (reference sequence). In nucleotides, the CDR3 is TGTGCCAGCAGTCCCCGTTCGGGGGTCCCATACTACAATGAGCAGTTCTTC. This codes for CASSPRSGVPYYNEQFF.

This clonotype was detected ten times or more. J is TRBJ2-3 and V is TRBV7-9; a possible D gene is TRBD2 (6 bases). The CDR3 loop spans 16 amino acids. Trimming cost V 3 bases and J 5 bases, with 18 bases left between them. Germline lookup yields CDR1 SEHNR and CDR2 FQNEAQ (reference sequence). The CDR3 sequence is CASSFQAGSVGDTQYF. The CDR3 bases are TGTGCCAGCAGCTTTCAAGCGGGTTCCGTTGGAGATACGCAGTATTTT.

This clonotype occurred many times. This chain uses TRBV28 with TRBJ1-4; 10 nucleotides agree with TRBD1. CDR3 length equals 16 residues. V dropped 5 bases and J dropped 4; count of bases not matched to a gene: 7. CDR1 is MDHEN and CDR2 is SYDVKM in the germline V gene. The CDR3 loop is CASSPSTGGYNEKLFF. In DNA form, the CDR3 reads TGTGCCAGCAGTCCTTCGACAGGGGGCTATAATGAAAAACTGTTTTTT.

This clonotype was detected many times. The chain carries TRBV5-6 and TRBJ2-1, with TRBD2 identical over 12 bases. The germline gives CDR1 SGHDT, CDR2 YYEEEE. The CDR3 contains 15 residues. The V gene end was trimmed by 2 bases and the J gene end by 7 bases; junction bases not matched to a gene: 4. In DNA, the CDR3 is TGTGCCAGCAGCTTTGGGCTAGCGGGGGGGAATGAGCAGTTCTTC. This gives the protein CASSFGLAGGNEQFF.

This chain uses TRBV7-9 with TRBJ1-5; TRBD1 agrees at 12 bases. Trimming removed 4 bases from V and 7 bases from J; junction bases left unmatched: 11. The CDR3 contains 17 residues. Germline CDR1 and CDR2: SEHNR and FQNEAQ (reference sequence). The CDR3 region is CASSSGTGGPTGQPQHF. CDR3 DNA: TGTGCCAGCAGCTCCGGGACAGGGGGCCCCACTGGGCAGCCCCAGCATTTT.

The chain links TRBV6-9 to TRBJ2-1; D unresolved. V lost 4 bases, J lost 4 bases, and 14 bases lay in between. Germline V lookup: CDR1 MNHGY, CDR2 SVAAGI. This CDR3 is built from 15 residues. This CDR3 is CASSFSTPPYNEQFF. In DNA, the CDR3 is TGTGCCAGCAGTTTTAGCACCCCCCCTTACAATGAGCAGTTCTTC.

The chain is built from TRBV7-3 and TRBJ1-1; D ambiguous. CDR1 and CDR2 (germline): SGHTA, FQGTGA. The length of the CDR3 is 15 residues. Trimming took off 5 bases at V and 1 base at J, with 14 bases between the two ends. CDR3: CASSPSGVSNTEAFF. The CDR3 bases are TGTGCCAGCAGCCCCTCCGGGGTCTCGAACACTGAAGCTTTCTTT.

This clonotype came up a few times. This chain uses TRBV11-2 with TRBJ2-7, with D possibly TRBD1 on 5 matching bases. This CDR3 region has 13 residues. With 1 base removed from V and 4 bases from J, the gap between germline ends came to 8 bases. Per germline, CDR1 SGHAT and CDR2 FQNNGV. The CDR3 here is CASSLVAGYEQYF. The CDR3 bases are TGTGCCAGCAGCTTAGTCGCAGGGTACGAGCAGTACTTC.

This clonotype was seen many times. The V gene is TRBV28, the J gene TRBJ2-2; a possible D gene is TRBD1 (5 bases). Germline CDR1 MDHEN, CDR2 SYDVKM. This CDR3 has 17 residues. Trimming left V 5 bases short and J 5 bases short, with 21 bases between. As DNA, the CDR3 is TGTGCCAGCAGTCTTACAGGAAAGGGGTTTTCTACCGGGGAGCTGTTTTTT. It yields the protein CASSLTGKGFSTGELFF.

V gene TRBV4-1 combines with J gene TRBJ2-3; D is undetermined. The V and J ends lost 0 bases and 5 bases respectively, with 9 bases between them. The germline CDR1 and CDR2 sequences are MGHRA and YSYEKL. The CDR3 has 14 amino acids. The CDR3 nucleotides read TGCGCCAGCAGCCAAGAGACGTACCGAGATACGCAGTATTTT. This codes for CASSQETYRDTQYF.

In its sample, this clonotype was seen many times. The genes are TRBV7-2 and TRBJ1-5; D gene uncertain. V dropped 3 bases and J dropped 7 bases, with 10 bases sitting between them. Germline CDR1 SGHTA, CDR2 FQGNSA. CDR3 length equals 13 residues. The CDR3 reads CASSLEGIQPQHF. The CDR3 DNA reads as TGTGCCAGCAGCTTGGAGGGTATCCAGCCCCAGCATTTT. The full variable domain, completed using reference TRBV7-2 and TRBJ1-5, is GAGVSQSPSNKVTEKGKDVELRCDPISGHTALYWYRQSLGQGLEFLIYFQGNSAPDKSGLPSDRFSAERTGGSVSTLTIQRTQQEDSAVYLCASSLEGIQPQHFGDGTRLSIL.